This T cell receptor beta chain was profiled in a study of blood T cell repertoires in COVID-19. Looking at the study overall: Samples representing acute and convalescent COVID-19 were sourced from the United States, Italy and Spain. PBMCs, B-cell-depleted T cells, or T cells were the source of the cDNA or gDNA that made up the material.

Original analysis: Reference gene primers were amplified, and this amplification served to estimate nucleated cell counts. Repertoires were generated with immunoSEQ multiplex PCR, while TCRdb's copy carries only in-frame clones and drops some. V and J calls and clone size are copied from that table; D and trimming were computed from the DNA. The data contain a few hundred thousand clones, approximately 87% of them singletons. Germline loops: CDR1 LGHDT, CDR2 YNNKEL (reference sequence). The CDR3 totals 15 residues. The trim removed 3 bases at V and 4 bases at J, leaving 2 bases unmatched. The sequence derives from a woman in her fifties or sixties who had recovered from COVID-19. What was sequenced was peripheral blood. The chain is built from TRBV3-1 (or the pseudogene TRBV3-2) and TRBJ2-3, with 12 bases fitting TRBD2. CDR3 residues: CASSHLAGGADTQYF. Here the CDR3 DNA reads TGTGCCAGCAGCCATCTAGCGGGGGGGGCAGATACGCAGTATTTT.